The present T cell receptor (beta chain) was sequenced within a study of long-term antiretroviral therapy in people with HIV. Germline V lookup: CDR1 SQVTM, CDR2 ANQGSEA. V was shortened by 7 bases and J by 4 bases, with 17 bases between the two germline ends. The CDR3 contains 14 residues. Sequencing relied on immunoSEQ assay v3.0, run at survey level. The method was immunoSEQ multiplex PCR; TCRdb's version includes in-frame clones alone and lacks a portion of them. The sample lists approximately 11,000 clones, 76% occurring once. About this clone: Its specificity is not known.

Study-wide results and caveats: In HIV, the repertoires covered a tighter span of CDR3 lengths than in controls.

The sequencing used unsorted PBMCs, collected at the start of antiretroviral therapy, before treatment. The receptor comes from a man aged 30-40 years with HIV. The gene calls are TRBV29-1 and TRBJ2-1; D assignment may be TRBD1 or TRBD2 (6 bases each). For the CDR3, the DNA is TGCAGCGCCTATCCCCAGGGGACTTACAATGAGCAGTTCTTC. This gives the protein CSAYPQGTYNEQFF.